The 7 T cell receptor beta chains reported below all come from one sample, sequenced in a study of shared T cell receptors in the human thymus. The assay was immunoSEQ multiplex PCR, and TCRdb's table has in-frame clones only and misses some. The sample contains approximately 760,000 clones, 75% to 90% of which appear only once. These same records also appear under a second study, on human thymus T cells.

The source material was thymocytes. Receptor source: a girl under two years old with a congenital heart defect.

The chain employs TRBV2 and TRBJ1-5; weak D call: TRBD1 (5 bases). Trimming stripped 4 bases from V and 3 bases from J, with 13 bases between. Germline V lookup: CDR1 SNHLY, CDR2 FYNNEI. The length of the CDR3 is 15 residues. The CDR3 reads CASSAGRDTNQPQHF. The CDR3 DNA reads TGTGCCAGCAGTGCGGGGCGGGATACCAATCAGCCCCAGCATTTT.

This chain uses TRBV5-6 with TRBJ2-5; 8 nucleotides line up with TRBD2. The CDR3 totals 15 residues. The J segment lost 3 bases and the V segment lost 0 bases, leaving 4 bases of the junction unmatched. Germline V CDR1 and CDR2: SGHDT, YYEEEE. The CDR3 coding sequence is TGTGCCAGCAGCTTGGCGATCGGGGGGGAAGAGACCCAGTACTTC. Translating gives CASSLAIGGEETQYF.

Only one count was recorded for this clone. The chain combines TRBV4-3 with TRBJ1-5, with D perhaps TRBD1 (5 bases). The CDR3 runs to 16 residues. V lost 3 bases and J 6 bases, leaving 18 bases between the germline ends. The V gene's germline CDR1 is LGHNA and CDR2 YSLEER. Here the CDR3 reads CASSQGWFPRGQPQHF. The CDR3 bases are TGCGCCAGCAGCCAGGGCTGGTTCCCTAGGGGTCAGCCCCAGCATTTT.

The J gene is TRBJ2-1, the V gene TRBV6-5; 9 bases align to TRBD2. The CDR3 totals 15 residues. V shed 5 bases and J 7 bases; nucleotides not matched to a gene: 9. Germline V gene data show CDR1 as MNHEY and CDR2 as SVGAGI. CDR3 DNA: TGTGCCAGCAGTCCCTACCGCGGGGGGGGAAATGAGCAGTTCTTC. Encoded protein: CASSPYRGGGNEQFF.

The chain recombines TRBV6-6 with TRBJ2-1; D not resolved. The ends were cut back, 3 bases at V and 5 bases at J, with 17 bases in the middle. CDR1 is MNHNY and CDR2 is SVGAGI in the germline V gene (reference sequence). The CDR3 consists of 16 residues. The CDR3: CASSYDGVEVNNEQFF. CDR3 DNA sequence: TGTGCCAGCAGTTATGATGGCGTAGAGGTTAACAATGAGCAGTTCTTC.

This chain joins TRBV2 and TRBJ1-6; 10 bases agree with TRBD1. The germline CDR1 and CDR2 sequences are SNHLY and FYNNEI. CDR3 length equals 14 residues. J was trimmed by 7 bases and V by 6 bases; bases with no gene match: 3. CDR3 amino acids: CASRPGQGNSPLHF. The CDR3 DNA follows: TGTGCCAGCAGGCCGGGACAGGGGAATTCACCCCTCCACTTT. The variable domain in full, with the rest retrieved from reference TRBV2 and TRBJ1-6, is EPEVTQTPSHQVTQMGQEVILRCVPISNHLYFYWYRQILGQKVEFLVSFYNNEISEKSEIFDDQFSVERPDGSNFTLKIRSTKLEDSAMYFCASRPGQGNSPLHFGNGTRLTVT.

This chain uses TRBV27 with TRBJ2-3; the match to TRBD2 covers 7 bases. Germline-derived CDR1 and CDR2 are MNHEY and SMNVEV (reference sequence). V trimming: 4 bases; J trimming: 4 bases; junction bases outside the gene matches: 5. CDR3 length: 14 residues. CDR3 protein: CASSYTGGADTQYF. The CDR3 coding sequence is TGTGCCAGCAGTTATACGGGGGGAGCAGATACGCAGTATTTT.